This TCR beta chain was obtained from a study of blood T cell repertoires in COVID-19. Study details: Sample material is recorded as cDNA or gDNA derived from T cells, B-cell-depleted T cells, or PBMCs.

TCRdb's copy holds only in-frame clones and misses some; the assay was immunoSEQ multiplex PCR. The profile covers some 220,000 clones, with roughly 80% appearing a single time and 4% to 6% taken by the ten largest. Looked up from germline, CDR1 is SGHTA and CDR2 is FQGTGA. V dropped 5 bases and J dropped 6 bases, with 10 bases sitting between them. The CDR3 covers 13 residues. This chain links TRBV7-3 with TRBJ2-2, with a possible D match to TRBD2 (6 bases). This TCR was sampled from a woman aged 55-70 years who had recovered from COVID-19. Sequencing was carried out using peripheral blood. The CDR3 protein is CASSGGSPGELFF. CDR3 nucleotide sequence: TGTGCCAGCAGCGGGGGGTCTCCCGGGGAGCTGTTTTTT. Supplemented by reference TRBV7-3 and TRBJ2-2, the full variable domain reads GAGVSQTPSNKVTEKGKYVELRCDPISGHTALYWYRQSLGQGPEFLIYFQGTGAADDSGLPNDRFFAVRPEGSVSTLKIQRTERGDSAVYLCASSGGSPGELFFGEGSRLTVL.